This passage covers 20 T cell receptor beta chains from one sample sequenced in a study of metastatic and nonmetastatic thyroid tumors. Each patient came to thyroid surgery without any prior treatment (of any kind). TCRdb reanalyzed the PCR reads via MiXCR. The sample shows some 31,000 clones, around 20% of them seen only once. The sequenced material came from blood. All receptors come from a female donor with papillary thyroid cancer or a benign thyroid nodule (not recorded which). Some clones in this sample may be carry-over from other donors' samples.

The CDR3 here is CASSLLVGLRPYEQYF. Written as DNA, the CDR3 is TGTGCCAGCAGTTTATTGGTAGGGTTGCGGCCCTACGAGCAGTACTTC. The V and J genes are TRBV27 and TRBJ2-7; D gene ambiguous. V gave up 1 base and J gave up 2 bases, with 15 bases separating them. Looked up from germline, CDR1 is MNHEY and CDR2 is SMNVEV (reference sequence). The CDR3 loop spans 16 amino acids.

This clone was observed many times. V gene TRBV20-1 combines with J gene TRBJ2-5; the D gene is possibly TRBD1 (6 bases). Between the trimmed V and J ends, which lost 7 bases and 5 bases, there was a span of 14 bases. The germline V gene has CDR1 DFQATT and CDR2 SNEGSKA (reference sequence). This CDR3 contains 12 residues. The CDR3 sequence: CSVSQGWETQYF. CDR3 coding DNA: TGCAGTGTCTCGCAGGGGTGGGAGACCCAGTACTTC.

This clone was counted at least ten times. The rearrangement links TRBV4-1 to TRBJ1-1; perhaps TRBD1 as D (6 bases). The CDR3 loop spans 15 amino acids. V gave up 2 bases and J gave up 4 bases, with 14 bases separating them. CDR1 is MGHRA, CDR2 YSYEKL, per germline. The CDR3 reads CASSQRVQGGTEAFF. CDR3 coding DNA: TGCGCCAGCAGCCAAAGGGTACAGGGAGGCACTGAAGCTTTCTTT.

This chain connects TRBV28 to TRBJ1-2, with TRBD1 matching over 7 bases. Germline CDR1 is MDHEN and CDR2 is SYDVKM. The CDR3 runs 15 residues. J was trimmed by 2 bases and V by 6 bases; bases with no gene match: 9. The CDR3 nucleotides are TGTGCCAGCAGCTCAGGGGGTGGGGGAAACTATGGCTACACCTTC. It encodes CASSSGGGGNYGYTF.

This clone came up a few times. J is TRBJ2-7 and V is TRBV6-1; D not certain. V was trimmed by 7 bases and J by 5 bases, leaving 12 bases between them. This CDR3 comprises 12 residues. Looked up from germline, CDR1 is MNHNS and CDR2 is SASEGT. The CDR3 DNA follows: TGTGCCAGCAAGGATTCAGGTAACGAGCAGTACTTC. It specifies CASKDSGNEQYF.

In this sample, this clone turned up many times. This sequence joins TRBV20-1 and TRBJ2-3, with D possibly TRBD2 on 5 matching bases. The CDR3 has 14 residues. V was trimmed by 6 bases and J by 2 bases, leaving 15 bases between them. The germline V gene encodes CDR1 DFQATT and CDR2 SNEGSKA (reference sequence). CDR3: CSAQETRATDTQYF. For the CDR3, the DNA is TGCAGTGCCCAAGAGACGAGGGCCACAGATACGCAGTATTTT.

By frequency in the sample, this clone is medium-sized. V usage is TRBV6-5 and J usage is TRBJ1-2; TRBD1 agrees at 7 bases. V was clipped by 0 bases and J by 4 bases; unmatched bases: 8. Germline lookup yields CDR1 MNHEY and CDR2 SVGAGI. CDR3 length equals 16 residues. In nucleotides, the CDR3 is TGTGCCAGCAGTTACTCAACTACAGACAGGGCCTATGGCTACACCTTC. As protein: CASSYSTTDRAYGYTF.

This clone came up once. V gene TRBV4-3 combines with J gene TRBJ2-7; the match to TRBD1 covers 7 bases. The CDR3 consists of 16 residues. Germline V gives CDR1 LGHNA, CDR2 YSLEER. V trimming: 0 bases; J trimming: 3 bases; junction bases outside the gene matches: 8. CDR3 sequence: CASSQDSTGVFYEQYF. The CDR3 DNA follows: TGCGCCAGCAGCCAAGATTCCACAGGGGTCTTCTACGAGCAGTACTTC.

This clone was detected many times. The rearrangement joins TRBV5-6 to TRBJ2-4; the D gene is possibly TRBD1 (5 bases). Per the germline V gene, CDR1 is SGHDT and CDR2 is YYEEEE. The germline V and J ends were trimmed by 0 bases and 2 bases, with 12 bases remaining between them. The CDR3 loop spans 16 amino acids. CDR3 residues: CASSLAMAGPKNIQYF. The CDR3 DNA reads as TGTGCCAGCAGCTTGGCCATGGCAGGGCCCAAAAACATTCAGTACTTC.

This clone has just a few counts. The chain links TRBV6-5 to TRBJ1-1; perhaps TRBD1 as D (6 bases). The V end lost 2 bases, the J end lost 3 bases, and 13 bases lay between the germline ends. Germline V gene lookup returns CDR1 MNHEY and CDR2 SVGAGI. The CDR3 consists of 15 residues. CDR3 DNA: TGTGCCAGCAGTTACGTAGGGGGAGAGGACACTGAAGCTTTCTTT. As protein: CASSYVGGEDTEAFF.

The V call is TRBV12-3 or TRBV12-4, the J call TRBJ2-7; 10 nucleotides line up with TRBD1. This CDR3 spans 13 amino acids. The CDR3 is CSSAGTGASEQYF. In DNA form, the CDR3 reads TGTTCCTCGGCCGGGACAGGGGCTTCCGAGCAGTACTTC.

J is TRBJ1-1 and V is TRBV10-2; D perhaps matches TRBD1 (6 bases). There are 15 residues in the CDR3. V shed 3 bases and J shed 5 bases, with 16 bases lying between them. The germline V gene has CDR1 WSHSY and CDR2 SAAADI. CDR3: CASSDRGMRGTEAFF. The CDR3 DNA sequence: TGCGCCAGCAGTGATCGCGGGATGAGGGGGACTGAAGCTTTCTTT.

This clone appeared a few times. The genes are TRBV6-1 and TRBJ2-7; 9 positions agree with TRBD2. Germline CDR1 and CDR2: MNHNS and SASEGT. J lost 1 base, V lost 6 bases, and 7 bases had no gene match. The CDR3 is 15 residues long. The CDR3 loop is CASSRGGEGSYEQYF. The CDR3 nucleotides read TGTGCCAGCAGCCGCGGGGGGGAAGGGTCCTACGAGCAGTACTTC.

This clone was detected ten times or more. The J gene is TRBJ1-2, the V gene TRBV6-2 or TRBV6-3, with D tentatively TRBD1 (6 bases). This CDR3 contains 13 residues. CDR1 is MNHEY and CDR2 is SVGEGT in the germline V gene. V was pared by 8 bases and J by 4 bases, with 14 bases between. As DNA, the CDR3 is TGTGCCAGCGGCCAGGGGTCGGGCTATGGCTACACCTTC. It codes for CASGQGSGYGYTF.

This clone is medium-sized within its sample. The CDR3 DNA follows: TGTGCCAGCAGCCCAGACGGGACGAACACCGGGGAGCTGTTTTTT. This translates into CASSPDGTNTGELFF. The chain joins TRBV7-2 to TRBJ2-2, with D perhaps TRBD2 (5 bases). This CDR3 is 15 amino acids long. V lost 5 bases and J lost 0, with 10 bases in between. Germline loops: CDR1 SGHTA, CDR2 FQGNSA.

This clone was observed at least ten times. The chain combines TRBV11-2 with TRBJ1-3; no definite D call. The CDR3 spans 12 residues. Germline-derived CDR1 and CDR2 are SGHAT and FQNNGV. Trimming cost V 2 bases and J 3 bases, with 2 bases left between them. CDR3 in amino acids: CASSLSGNTIYF. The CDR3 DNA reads TGTGCCAGCAGCTTAAGTGGAAACACCATATATTTT. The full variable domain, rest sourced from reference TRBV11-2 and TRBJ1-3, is EAGVAQSPRYKIIEKRQSVAFWCNPISGHATLYWYQQILGQGPKLLIQFQNNGVVDDSQLPKDRFSAERLKGVDSTLKIQPAKLEDSAVYLCASSLSGNTIYFGEGSWLTVV.

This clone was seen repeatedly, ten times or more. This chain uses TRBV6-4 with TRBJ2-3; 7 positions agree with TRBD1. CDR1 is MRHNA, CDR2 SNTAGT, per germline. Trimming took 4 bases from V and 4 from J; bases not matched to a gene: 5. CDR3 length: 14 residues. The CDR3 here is CASSGETGSDTQYF. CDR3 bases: TGTGCCAGCAGTGGTGAGACAGGGTCAGATACGCAGTATTTT.

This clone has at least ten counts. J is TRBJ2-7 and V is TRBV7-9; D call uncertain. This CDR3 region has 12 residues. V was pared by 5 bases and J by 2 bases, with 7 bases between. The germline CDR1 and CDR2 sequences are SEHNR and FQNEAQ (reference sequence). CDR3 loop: CASSPDTYEQYF. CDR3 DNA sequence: TGTGCCAGCAGCCCCGACACCTACGAGCAGTACTTC.

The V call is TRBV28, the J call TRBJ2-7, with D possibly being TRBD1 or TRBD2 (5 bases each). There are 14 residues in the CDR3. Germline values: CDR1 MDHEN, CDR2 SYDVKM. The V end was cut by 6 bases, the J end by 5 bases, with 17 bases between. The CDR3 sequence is CASSRGTDINEQYF. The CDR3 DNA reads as TGTGCCAGCAGCCGTGGGACCGACATAAACGAGCAGTACTTC.

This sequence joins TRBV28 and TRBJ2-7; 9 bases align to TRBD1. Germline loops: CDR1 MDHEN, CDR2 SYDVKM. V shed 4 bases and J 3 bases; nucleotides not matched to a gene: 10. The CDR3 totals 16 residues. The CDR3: CASSSSGTGYNYEQYF. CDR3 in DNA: TGTGCCAGCAGTTCCTCAGGGACAGGGTACAACTACGAGCAGTACTTC.